This is a list of T cell receptor beta chains from one sample in a study of cytomegalovirus exposure and HLA in healthy donors. The method was immunoSEQ multiplex PCR; TCRdb's version includes in-frame clones alone and lacks a portion of them. This table holds about 200,000 clones, over 65% found once. Material for sequencing was PBMCs. The receptors derive from a boy between 2 and 10 years old in good health and CMV-seronegative. Both conserved end residues are trimmed from each CDR3. Size is omitted from some rows. Given values are once, few, many or a class for expanded clones.

>-|TRBV27|14|TRBJ2-7
ASRPRLTSTPYEQY
>-|TRBV7-7|15|TRBJ1-5
ASSLGGRDTSNQPQH
>once|TRBV25-1|11|TRBJ2-7
ASHGRGGYEQY
>-|TRBV9|13|TRBJ2-5
ASSVGPSTDETQY
>-|TRBV6-5|11|TRBJ1-1
ASTRGGNTEAF
>-|TRBV7-2|15|TRBJ2-5
ASSLVGGGAGAETQY
>-|TRBV4-2|13|TRBJ1-1
ASSQVGAADTEAF
>-|TRBV7-8|11|TRBJ2-2
ASSRDRAGELF
>-|TRBV7-2|13|TRBJ2-4
ASSPDPGQGYIQY
>-|TRBV5-6|13|TRBJ2-2
ASSLLGGGTGELF
>-|TRBV19|13|TRBJ1-1
ASSTPGGVSTEAF
>-|TRBV30|14|TRBJ1-1
AWRSDRGLVNTEAF
>-|TRBV19|12|TRBJ2-1
ASSAFWTSGLKF
>-|TRBV19|16|TRBJ2-7
ASSHRGGGESPSYEQY
>-|TRBV20-1|7|TRBJ1-1
SAGQKAF
>-|TRBV7-2|11|TRBJ2-7
ASSLGPSYEQY
>-|TRBV4-3|18|TRBJ2-2
ASSQDIRGGTELNTGELF
>few|TRBV7-2|15|TRBJ1-1
ASSFPRTGAENTEAF
>-|TRBV4-2|11|TRBJ2-7
ASSQDLSREQY
>-|TRBV19|11|TRBJ1-3
ASSVGRGNTIY
>-|TRBV6-5|13|TRBJ1-5
ASTPFRDSNQPQH
>few|TRBV5-1|13|TRBJ2-1
ASSLAGGGGNEQF
>-|TRBV4-2|12|TRBJ2-7
ASSQVDSSYEQY
>few|TRBV2|12|TRBJ1-1
ASSERKGDTEAF
>-|TRBV9|14|TRBJ1-6
ASSRGLSSYNSPLH
>-|TRBV6-6|13|TRBJ1-1
ASRDPPARGTEAF
>-|TRBV7-2|12|TRBJ1-4
ASRRTGNNEKLF
>-|TRBV5-1|13|TRBJ2-5
ASSFGLAGAETQY
>-|TRBV5-4|13|TRBJ2-2
ASRETAGHTGELF
>-|TRBV4-1|14|TRBJ1-1
ASSQYARGLNTEAF
>few|TRBV7-3|13|TRBJ1-1
ASSTGTGLNTEAF
>-|TRBV7-2|13|TRBJ2-3
ASSLDAGGTDTQY
>-|TRBV5-1|12|TRBJ1-4
ASSFGGANEKLF
>-|TRBV19|14|TRBJ1-1
ASSITHTRGWLEAF
>-|TRBV5-6|11|TRBJ2-7
ASSFGDRYEQY
>-|TRBV4-2|18|TRBJ1-4
ASSQEGWGRGGQPNEKLF
>-|TRBV19|15|TRBJ2-3
ASSSEGQGSSTDTQY
>-|TRBV9|11|TRBJ1-1
ASALSGNTEAF
>-|TRBV19|13|TRBJ2-7
ASSIGEGSSYEQY
>-|TRBV9|13|TRBJ1-1
ASSVVLTANTEAF
>-|TRBV6-6|12|TRBJ1-2
ASSYGPGNYGYT
>-|TRBV5-1|12|TRBJ2-7
ASSSMTPSYEQY
>-|TRBV7-9|14|TRBJ1-2
ASSPEGTGGYYGYT
>-|TRBV30|9|TRBJ1-1
AGERAAEAF
>once|TRBV7-2|12|TRBJ2-5
ASSLVTSEETQY
>-|TRBV4-1|16|TRBJ1-2
VSSQVVRHRGANYGYT
>few|TRBV19|11|TRBJ2-2
ASSIGDTGELF
>-|TRBV14|11|TRBJ2-2
ASSTTGVGELF
>-|TRBV6-5|12|TRBJ2-7
ASSVSGSSYEQY
>-|TRBV2|13|TRBJ2-5
ASSAVPRGGETQY
>-|TRBV4-3|12|TRBJ1-1
ASSPPGGGTEAF
>-|TRBV5-6|12|TRBJ2-1
ASSFSTGGGEQF
>-|TRBV7-9|13|TRBJ1-1
ASSFPEAAKTEAF